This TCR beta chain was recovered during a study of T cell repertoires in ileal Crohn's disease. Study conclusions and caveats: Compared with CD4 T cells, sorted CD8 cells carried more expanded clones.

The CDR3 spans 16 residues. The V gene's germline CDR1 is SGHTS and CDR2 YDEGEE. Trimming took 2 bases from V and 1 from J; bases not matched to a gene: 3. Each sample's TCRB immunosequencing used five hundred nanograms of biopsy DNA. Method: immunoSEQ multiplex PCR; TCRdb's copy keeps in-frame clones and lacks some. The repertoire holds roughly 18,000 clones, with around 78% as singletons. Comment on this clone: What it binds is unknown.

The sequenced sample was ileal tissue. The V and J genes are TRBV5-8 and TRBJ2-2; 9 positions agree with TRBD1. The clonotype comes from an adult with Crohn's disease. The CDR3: CASSFKGQGNTGELFF. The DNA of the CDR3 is TGTGCCAGCAGCTTCAAGGGACAGGGGAACACCGGGGAGCTGTTTTTT.